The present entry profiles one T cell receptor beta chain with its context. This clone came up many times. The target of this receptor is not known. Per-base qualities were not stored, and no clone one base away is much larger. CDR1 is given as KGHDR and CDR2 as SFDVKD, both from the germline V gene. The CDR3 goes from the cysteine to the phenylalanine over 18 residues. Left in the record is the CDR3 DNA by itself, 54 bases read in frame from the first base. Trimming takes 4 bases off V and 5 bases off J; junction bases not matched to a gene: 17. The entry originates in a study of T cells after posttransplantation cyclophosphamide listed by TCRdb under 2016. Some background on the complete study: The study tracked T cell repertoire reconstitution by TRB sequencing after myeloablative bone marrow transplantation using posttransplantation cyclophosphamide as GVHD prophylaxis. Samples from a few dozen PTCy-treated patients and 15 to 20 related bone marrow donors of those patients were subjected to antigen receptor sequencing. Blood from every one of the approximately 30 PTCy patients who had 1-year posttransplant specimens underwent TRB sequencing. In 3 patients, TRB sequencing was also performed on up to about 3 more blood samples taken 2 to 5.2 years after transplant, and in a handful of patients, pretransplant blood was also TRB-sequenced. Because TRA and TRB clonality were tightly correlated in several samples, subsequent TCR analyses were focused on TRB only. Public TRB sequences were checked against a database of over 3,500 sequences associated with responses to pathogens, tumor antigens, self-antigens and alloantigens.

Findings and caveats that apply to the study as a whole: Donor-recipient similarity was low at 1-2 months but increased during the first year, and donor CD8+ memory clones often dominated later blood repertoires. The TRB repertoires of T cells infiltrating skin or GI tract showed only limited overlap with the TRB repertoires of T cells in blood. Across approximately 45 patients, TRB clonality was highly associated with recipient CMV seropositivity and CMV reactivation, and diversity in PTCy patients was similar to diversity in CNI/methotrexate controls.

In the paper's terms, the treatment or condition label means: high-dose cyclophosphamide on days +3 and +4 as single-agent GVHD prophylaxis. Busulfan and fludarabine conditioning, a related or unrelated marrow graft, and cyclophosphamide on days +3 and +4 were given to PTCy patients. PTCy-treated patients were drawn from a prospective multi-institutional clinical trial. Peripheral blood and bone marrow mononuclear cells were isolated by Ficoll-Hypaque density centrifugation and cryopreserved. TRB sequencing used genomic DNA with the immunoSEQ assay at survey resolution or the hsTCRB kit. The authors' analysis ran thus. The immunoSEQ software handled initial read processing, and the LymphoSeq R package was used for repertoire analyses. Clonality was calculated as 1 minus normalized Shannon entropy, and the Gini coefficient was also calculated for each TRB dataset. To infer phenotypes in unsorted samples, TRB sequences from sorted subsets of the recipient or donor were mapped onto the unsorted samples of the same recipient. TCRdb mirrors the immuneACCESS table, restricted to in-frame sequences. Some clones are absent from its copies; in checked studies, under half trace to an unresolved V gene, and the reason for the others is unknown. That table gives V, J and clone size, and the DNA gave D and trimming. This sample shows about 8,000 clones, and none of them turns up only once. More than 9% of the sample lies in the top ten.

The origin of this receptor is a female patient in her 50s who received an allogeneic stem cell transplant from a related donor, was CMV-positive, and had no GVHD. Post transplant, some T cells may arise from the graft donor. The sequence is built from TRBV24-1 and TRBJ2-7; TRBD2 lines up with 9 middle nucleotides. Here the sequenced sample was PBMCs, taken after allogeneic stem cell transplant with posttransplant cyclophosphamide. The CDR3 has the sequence CATSDSHVWAGGSHEQYF. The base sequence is TGTGCCACCAGTGACTCACATGTCTGGGCGGGAGGGTCCCACGAGCAGTACTTC.